Included here is one TCR beta chain sequence, with context. Its antigen is currently unknown. CDR1 is MNHEY and CDR2 is SVGAGI in the germline V gene. The CDR3 totals 14 residues. Losses at the gene ends were 2 bases for V and 2 bases for J; bases not matched to a gene: 2. This record comes from a study of PD-1 blockade in classical Hodgkin lymphoma. This table comes from immunoSEQ multiplex PCR, and its TCRdb copy is limited to in-frame clones, with some not included. The table shows about 12,000 clones, with more than 85% occurring only once. Every single patient, without exception, relapsed after autologous stem cell transplantation, and brentuximab vedotin exposure varied. The study, taken as a whole, reports: Underlying causes for the observed repertoire differences were not defined, possibly disease activity or prior therapy. Complete responders' baseline diversity resembled that of newly diagnosed patients.

The genes are TRBV6-5 and TRBJ1-2; 7 nucleotides align to TRBD1. This clonotype originated in a human donor with classical Hodgkin lymphoma. Sequenced here: peripheral blood mononuclear cells (PBMCs), sampled at baseline. CDR3 amino acids: CASSYQTGNYGYTF. Here the CDR3 DNA reads TGTGCCAGCAGTTACCAGACAGGGAACTATGGCTACACCTTC.